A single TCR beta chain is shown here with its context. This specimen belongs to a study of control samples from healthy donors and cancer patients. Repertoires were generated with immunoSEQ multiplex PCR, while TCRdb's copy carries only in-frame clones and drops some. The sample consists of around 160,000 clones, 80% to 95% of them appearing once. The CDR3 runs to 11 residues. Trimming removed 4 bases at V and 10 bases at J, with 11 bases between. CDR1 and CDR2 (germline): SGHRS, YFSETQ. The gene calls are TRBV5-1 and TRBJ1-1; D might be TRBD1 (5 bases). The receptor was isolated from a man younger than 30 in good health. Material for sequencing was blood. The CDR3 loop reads CASSEQGGAFF. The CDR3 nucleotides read TGCGCCAGCAGCGAGCAGGGTGGAGCTTTCTTT.